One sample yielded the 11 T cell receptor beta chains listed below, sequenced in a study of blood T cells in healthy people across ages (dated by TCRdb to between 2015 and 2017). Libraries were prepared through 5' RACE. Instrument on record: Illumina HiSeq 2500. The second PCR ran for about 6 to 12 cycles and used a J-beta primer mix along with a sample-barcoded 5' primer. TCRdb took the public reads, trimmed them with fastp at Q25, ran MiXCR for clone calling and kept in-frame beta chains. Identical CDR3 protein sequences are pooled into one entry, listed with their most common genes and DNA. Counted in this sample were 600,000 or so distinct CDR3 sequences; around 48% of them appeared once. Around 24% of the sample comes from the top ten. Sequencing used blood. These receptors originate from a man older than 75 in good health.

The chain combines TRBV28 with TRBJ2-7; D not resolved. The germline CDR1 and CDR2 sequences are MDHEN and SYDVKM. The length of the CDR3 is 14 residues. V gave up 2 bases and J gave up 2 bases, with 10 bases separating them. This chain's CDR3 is CASSLGLHPYEQYF. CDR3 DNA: TGTGCCAGCAGTTTAGGCCTTCACCCCTACGAGCAGTACTTC.

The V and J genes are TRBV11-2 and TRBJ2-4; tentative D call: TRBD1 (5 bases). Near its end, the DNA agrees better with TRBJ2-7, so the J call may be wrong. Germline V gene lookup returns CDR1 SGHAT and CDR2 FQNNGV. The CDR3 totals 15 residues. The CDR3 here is CASSLVAGFTYEQYF. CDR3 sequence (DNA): TGTGCCAGCAGCTTAGTAGCAGGGTTCACCTACGAGCAGTACTTC.

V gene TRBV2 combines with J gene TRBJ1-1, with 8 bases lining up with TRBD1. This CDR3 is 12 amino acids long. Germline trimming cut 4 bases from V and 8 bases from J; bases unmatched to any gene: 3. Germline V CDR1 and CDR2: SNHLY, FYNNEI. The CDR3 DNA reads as TGTGCCAGCAGTGCAGGGGGCCGCGAAGCTTTCTTT. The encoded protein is CASSAGGREAFF.

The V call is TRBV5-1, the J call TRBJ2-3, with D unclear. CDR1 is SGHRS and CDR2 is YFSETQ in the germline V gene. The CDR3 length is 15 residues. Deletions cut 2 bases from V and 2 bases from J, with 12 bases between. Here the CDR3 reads CASSLPSPNTDTQYF. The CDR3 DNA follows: TGCGCCAGCAGCTTACCCAGCCCCAACACAGATACGCAGTATTTT.

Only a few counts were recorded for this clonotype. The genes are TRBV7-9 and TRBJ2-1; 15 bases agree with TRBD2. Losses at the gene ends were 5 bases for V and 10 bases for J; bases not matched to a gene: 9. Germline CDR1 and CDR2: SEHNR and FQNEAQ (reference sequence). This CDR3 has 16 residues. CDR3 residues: CASSLRTSGGAGEQFF. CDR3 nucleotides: TGTGCCAGCAGCCTCCGGACTAGCGGGGGGGCGGGGGAGCAGTTCTTC.

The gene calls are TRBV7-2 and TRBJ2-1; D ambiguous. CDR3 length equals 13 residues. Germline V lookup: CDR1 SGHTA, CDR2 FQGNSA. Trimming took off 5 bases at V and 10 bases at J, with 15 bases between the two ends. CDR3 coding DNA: TGTGCCAGCAGCGCCCAATGGGTGTCGGAGCAGTTCTTC. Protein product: CASSAQWVSEQFF.

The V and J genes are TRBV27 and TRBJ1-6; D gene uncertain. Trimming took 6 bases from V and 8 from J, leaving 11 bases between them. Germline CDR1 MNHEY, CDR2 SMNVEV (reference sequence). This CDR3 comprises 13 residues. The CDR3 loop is CASRADGYSPLHF. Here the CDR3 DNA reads TGTGCCAGCAGAGCGGACGGGTATTCACCCCTCCACTTT.

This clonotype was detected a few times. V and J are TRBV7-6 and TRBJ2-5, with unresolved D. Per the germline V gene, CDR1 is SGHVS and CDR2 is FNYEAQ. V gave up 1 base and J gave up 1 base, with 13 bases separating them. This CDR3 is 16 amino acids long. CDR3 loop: CASSLGHGSAQETQYF. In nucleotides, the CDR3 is TGTGCCAGCAGCTTAGGGCACGGGTCGGCCCAAGAGACCCAGTACTTC.

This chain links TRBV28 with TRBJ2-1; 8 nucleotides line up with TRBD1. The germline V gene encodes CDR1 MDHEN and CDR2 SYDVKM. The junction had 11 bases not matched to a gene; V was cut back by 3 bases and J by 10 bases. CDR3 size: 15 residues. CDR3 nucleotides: TGTGCCAGCAGTTTCCCGACAGGGGCCCCCAGGGAGCAGTTCTTC. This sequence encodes CASSFPTGAPREQFF.

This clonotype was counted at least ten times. CDR3 nucleotides: TGTGCCAGCAGTTTCCGCTCTGGGGCCAACGTCCTGACTTTC. It is translated as CASSFRSGANVLTF. This rearrangement joins TRBV27 to TRBJ2-6; no firm D call. The CDR3 runs 14 residues. The V end was cut by 3 bases, the J end by 0 bases, with 3 bases between. Germline V gene sequence: CDR1 MNHEY, CDR2 SMNVEV (reference sequence). Combining the CDR3 with reference TRBV27 and TRBJ2-6 gives the whole variable domain EAQVTQNPRYLITVTGKKLTVTCSQNMNHEYMSWYRQDPGLGLRQIYYSMNVEVTDKGDVPEGYKVSRKEKRNFPLILESPSPNQTSLYFCASSFRSGANVLTFGAGSRLTVL.

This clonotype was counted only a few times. For the CDR3, the DNA is TGTGCCAGCAGCTTAGGTGGGACAGTAGCTAACTATGGCTACACCTTC. Encoded protein: CASSLGGTVANYGYTF. The J gene is TRBJ1-2, the V gene TRBV7-9; 7 positions agree with TRBD1. This CDR3 region has 16 residues. Trimming removed 1 base from V and 0 bases from J; junction bases left unmatched: 5. CDR1 is SEHNR and CDR2 is FQNEAQ in the germline V gene (reference sequence).